Each of the 13 T cell receptor beta chains below was sequenced from the same sample in a study of T cells expressing NK-cell markers. No DNA is given; TCRdb re-called the 5' RACE reads and lists each CDR3 protein once. The sample holds about 380,000 distinct CDR3 sequences. The sequenced sample was blood T cells: a sorted CD56 or NKG2C T cell subset, CD4+ or CD8+ T cells, or bulk PBMC T cells (not recorded which). The source is a man aged 18-69 years in good health.

This chain connects TRBV7-6 to TRBJ2-3; TCRdb's D call of TRBD2 is untestable without DNA. From germline, CDR1 is SGHVS and CDR2 FNYEAQ. The CDR3 has 14 amino acids. This CDR3 is CASSLAWNSPTQYF.

This rearrangement joins TRBV14 to TRBJ1-1. The CDR3 has 13 amino acids. The V gene's germline CDR1 is SGHDN and CDR2 FVKESK. The CDR3 spells CASSQDGWTEAFF. Full variable domain (remainder filled in from reference TRBV14 and TRBJ1-1): EAGVTQFPSHSVIEKGQTVTLRCDPISGHDNLYWYRRVMGKEIKFLLHFVKESKQDESGMPNNRFLAERTGGTYSTLKVQPAELEDSGVYFCASSQDGWTEAFFGQGTRLTVV.

This chain connects TRBV6-1 to TRBJ1-2. From germline, CDR1 is MNHNS and CDR2 SASEGT. The CDR3 is 13 residues long. The CDR3 loop reads CASSLIDRYGYTF.

The J gene is TRBJ2-7, the V gene TRBV20-1; TCRdb selects TRBD2, and the lack of DNA leaves this call unchecked. Germline V gene sequence: CDR1 DFQATT, CDR2 SNEGSKA (reference sequence). The CDR3 consists of 14 residues. The CDR3 here is CSAPGTSGGNEQYF.

The chain uses TRBV6-1 and TRBJ2-5; lacking DNA, the TRBD2 call made by TCRdb goes unchecked. Germline loops: CDR1 MNHNS, CDR2 SASEGT. The CDR3 is 15 residues long. This CDR3 reads CASTVAGSYQETQYF.

This rearrangement joins TRBV6-1 to TRBJ1-3; with no DNA, the TCRdb D assignment of TRBD1 cannot be verified. The CDR3 is 14 amino acids. In germline, CDR1 is MNHNS, CDR2 SASEGT. The CDR3 loop is CASSTPSSGNTIYF.

The chain joins TRBV6-2 or TRBV6-3 to TRBJ1-2; the TRBD1 assignment by TCRdb is unverifiable without DNA. In germline, CDR1 is MNHEY, CDR2 SVGEGT. There are 14 residues in the CDR3. This chain's CDR3 is CASRPPGQGYGYTF.

This rearrangement joins TRBV2 to TRBJ2-1; as DNA is missing, the TRBD1 call by TCRdb cannot be tested. The germline V gene has CDR1 SNHLY and CDR2 FYNNEI. The CDR3 loop spans 13 amino acids. CDR3 in amino acids: CASIGGGVNEQFF. The whole variable domain, filled in from reference TRBV2 and TRBJ2-1, reads EPEVTQTPSHQVTQMGQEVILRCVPISNHLYFYWYRQILGQKVEFLVSFYNNEISEKSEIFDDQFSVERPDGSNFTLKIRSTKLEDSAMYFCASIGGGVNEQFFGPGTRLTVL.

The chain combines TRBV5-1 with TRBJ2-3; TCRdb outputs TRBD1, but without DNA this stays unchecked. Germline V gene data show CDR1 as SGHRS and CDR2 as YFSETQ. This CDR3 contains 17 residues. CDR3 in amino acids: CASSFSREVGGQDTQYF.

The rearrangement uses TRBV27 and TRBJ2-1; TCRdb reports TRBD1, a call that lacks DNA to check it against. Germline-derived CDR1 and CDR2 are MNHEY and SMNVEV (reference sequence). The CDR3 is 15 amino acids. Here the CDR3 reads CASSLSRRGGVEQFF.

The chain uses TRBV30 and TRBJ2-2; absent DNA, TCRdb's TRBD1 call cannot be checked. This CDR3 has 15 amino acids. CDR1 GTSNPN and CDR2 SVGIG come from the germline V gene (reference sequence). CDR3: CAWRRGGANTGELFF.

This chain links TRBV6-1 with TRBJ2-5; the TCRdb call, TRBD1, lacks DNA for checking. Germline V gene lookup returns CDR1 MNHNS and CDR2 SASEGT. This CDR3 spans 16 amino acids. This chain's CDR3 is CASSDRGQRSQETQYF.

V is TRBV29-1 and J is TRBJ2-3. The CDR3 loop spans 13 amino acids. Germline V gene lookup returns CDR1 SQVTM and CDR2 ANQGSEA. The CDR3 is CSVWGSSTDTQYF.